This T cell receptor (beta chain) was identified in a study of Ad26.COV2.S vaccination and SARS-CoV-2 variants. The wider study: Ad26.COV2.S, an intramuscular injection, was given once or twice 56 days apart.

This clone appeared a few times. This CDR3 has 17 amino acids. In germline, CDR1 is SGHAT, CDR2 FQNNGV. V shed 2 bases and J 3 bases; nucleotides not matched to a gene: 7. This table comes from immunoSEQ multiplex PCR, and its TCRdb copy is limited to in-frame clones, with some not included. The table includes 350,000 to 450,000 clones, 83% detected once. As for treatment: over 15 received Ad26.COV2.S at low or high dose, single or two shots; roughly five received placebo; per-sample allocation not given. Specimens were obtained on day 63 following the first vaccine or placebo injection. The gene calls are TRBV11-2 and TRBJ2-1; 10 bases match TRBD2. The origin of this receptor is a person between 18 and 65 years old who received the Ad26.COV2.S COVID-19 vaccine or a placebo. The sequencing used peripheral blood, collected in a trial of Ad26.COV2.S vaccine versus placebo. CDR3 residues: CASSLRGTSVLYNEQFF. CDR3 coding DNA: TGTGCCAGCAGCTTACGCGGGACTAGCGTGCTCTACAATGAGCAGTTCTTC.